One sample yielded the 10 T cell receptor beta chains listed below, sequenced in a study of T cells in Graves' hyperthyroidism and ophthalmopathy. TCR beta CDR3 regions were amplified from RNA transcripts. With the HTBI primer set, the TCR CDR3 went through a first round of RT-PCR. TCRdb called the multiplex PCR reads again in MiXCR, with one record for every CDR3 protein. The data hold roughly 570,000 distinct CDR3 sequences, with around 42% observed a single time. Sequenced: peripheral blood or thyroid tissue (not recorded which). The receptors here all came from an adult woman with Graves' disease, either hyperthyroidism or ophthalmopathy (not recorded which).

The chain couples TRBV24-1 to TRBJ1-5, with D perhaps TRBD1 (5 bases). Trimming pared 2 bases from V and 5 bases from J, leaving 12 bases between. The CDR3 runs 15 residues. Germline CDR1 is KGHDR and CDR2 is SFDVKD. The CDR3 region has the DNA TGTGCCACCAGTGATTGGGGGAATCATGATCAGCCCCAGCATTTT. Translating it yields CATSDWGNHDQPQHF.

Comment on this clonotype: Being one base from a much bigger clone, this may be a read error. The final CDR3 position lacks the conserved phenylalanine or tryptophan, pointing to a likely read error. The chain has TRBV7-9 and TRBJ1-6; TRBD1 is a possible D gene (5 bases). CDR3 length equals 14 residues. V was pared by 5 bases and J by 9 bases, with 14 bases between. Per germline, CDR1 SEHNR and CDR2 FQNEAQ (reference sequence). The CDR3 nucleotides are TGTGCCAGCAGCGGGGCCCAGGGAGGTTCACCCCTCCACCTT. Its protein is CASSGAQGGSPLHL.

This clonotype appeared many times. The rearrangement joins TRBV5-1 to TRBJ1-2; no clear D. V gave up 0 bases and J gave up 5 bases, with 11 bases separating them. This CDR3 comprises 14 residues. Germline CDR1 reads SGHRS; CDR2 reads YFSETQ. CDR3: CASSLAGFLYGYTF. For the CDR3, the DNA is TGCGCCAGCAGCTTGGCCGGCTTCTTATATGGCTACACCTTC.

V and J are TRBV24-1 and TRBJ2-5, with TRBD1 matching 12 bases. The germline CDR1 and CDR2 sequences are KGHDR and SFDVKD. CDR3 length equals 17 residues. Losses at the gene ends were 0 bases for V and 3 bases for J; bases not matched to a gene: 4. CDR3 sequence reads: CATSDLPGTGGEETQYF. The CDR3 DNA reads TGTGCCACCAGTGATTTGCCCGGGACAGGGGGCGAAGAGACCCAGTACTTC.

The chain uses TRBV5-1 and TRBJ2-7; either TRBD1 or TRBD2 may supply D (5 bases each). The CDR3 has 15 residues. From germline, CDR1 is SGHRS and CDR2 YFSETQ. V was pared by 4 bases and J by 4 bases, with 18 bases between. This chain's CDR3 is CASSKGPGAVYEQYF. The DNA of the CDR3 is TGCGCCAGCAGCAAAGGACCCGGGGCGGTGTACGAGCAGTACTTC.

The chain links TRBV6-5 to TRBJ1-2; D is perhaps TRBD1 (5 bases). Between the trimmed V and J ends, which lost 3 bases and 1 base, there was a span of 12 bases. Germline loops: CDR1 MNHEY, CDR2 SVGAGI. CDR3 length: 15 residues. CDR3 sequence reads: CASSYEQVLNYGYTF. The CDR3 nucleotides are TGTGCCAGCAGTTATGAACAGGTCCTTAACTATGGCTACACCTTC.

This clonotype was counted a few times. V usage is TRBV29-1 and J usage is TRBJ1-2, with D perhaps matching TRBD1 (6 bases). Trimming pared 5 bases from V and 6 bases from J, leaving 13 bases between. The germline CDR1 and CDR2 sequences are SQVTM and ANQGSEA. The CDR3 is made up of 12 amino acids. For the CDR3, the DNA is TGCAGCGTTTCGAGACCAGGGGATGGCTACACCTTC. Its protein is CSVSRPGDGYTF.

This clonotype was found a few times. With a much larger clone just one base away, this may be a read error. The rearrangement links TRBV7-9 to TRBJ2-2; TRBD1 agrees at 9 bases. Per germline, CDR1 SEHNR and CDR2 FQNEAQ (reference sequence). The CDR3 length is 15 residues. CDR3 coding DNA: TGTGCCAGCCGTTACAGGGGGCCGAACACCGGGGAGCCGTTTTTT. The encoded protein is CASRYRGPNTGEPFF.

The CDR3 is CARLVRTGNNYGYTF. CDR3 nucleotides: TGTGCCAGACTGGTCCGGACAGGGAATAACTATGGCTACACCTTC. The chain joins TRBV19 to TRBJ1-2; 8 bases fit TRBD1. The CDR3 consists of 15 residues. J lost 1 base, V lost 9 bases, and 10 bases had no gene match. CDR1 LNHDA and CDR2 SQIVND come from the germline V gene (reference sequence).

The gene calls are TRBV20-1 and TRBJ2-7; D remains ambiguous. The germline gives CDR1 DFQATT, CDR2 SNEGSKA (reference sequence). Trimming pared 3 bases from V and 5 bases from J, leaving 8 bases between. The CDR3 runs 11 residues. CDR3 nucleotides: TGCAGTGCTAGCAGGTTGCACGAGCAGTACTTC. Its protein is CSASRLHEQYF.